This TCR beta chain is drawn from a study of T cells in Graves' hyperthyroidism and ophthalmopathy (dated by TCRdb to between 2017 and 2020). Regarding the research as a whole: Peripheral blood was sampled at the time of initial diagnosis, prior to any treatment. A discovery cohort of 95 to 100 patients, approximately 44 with Graves' ophthalmopathy and more than 55 with stable Graves' hyperthyroidism, was used to find distinguishing TCR V-J signatures. Once sampling was done, hyperthyroidism patients were given methimazole at a starting dose of 30 mg daily, whereas ophthalmopathy patients were given high-dose intravenous methylprednisolone. The paper reports TCR Vbeta CDR3 sequencing of some 140 peripheral blood samples: approximately 43 ophthalmopathy, under 80 hyperthyroidism and around 17 progressor patients. For training and testing, the 100 patients in the discovery cohort were randomly divided in a 7:3 ratio. Prospective prediction of ophthalmopathy was tested in an independent validation cohort of 18 hyperthyroidism patients and 15 to 17 patients who later progressed to ophthalmopathy. Thyroid tissue and blood T-cell repertoires from about six Graves' hyperthyroidism patients were also compared in the study.

Unmatched junction bases come to 15, with V trimmed by 7 bases and J by 1 base. CDR1 MNHEY and CDR2 SVGAGI are derived from the germline V gene. The CDR3 goes from the cysteine to the phenylalanine over 17 residues. CDR3 DNA is the only sequence kept; it has 51 bases, read in frame from the first base. Stable Graves' hyperthyroidism was defined as the absence of progression to ophthalmopathy over 18 months of follow-up. The hyperthyroidism patients were between 18 and 65 years old and newly diagnosed, with a disease duration of less than 2 months. Exclusion was applied to patients with uncontrolled infections, other autoimmune diseases, pregnancy or lactation. Clinical symptoms, serum thyroxine and TRAb, thyroid ultrasound, and orbital computed tomography formed the basis for the diagnoses. PBMCs were isolated from about 9.2 ml of fresh peripheral blood by Ficoll-Paque density gradient centrifugation. Trizol reagent was used to extract total RNA, and RNA quality was then checked on an Agilent 2100 Bioanalyzer.

Results and caveats for the whole study, not just this receptor: In validation, the model predicted progression to ophthalmopathy a median of about 5.9 months before onset, with around 70% sensitivity and almost 75% specificity. In cross-validation, a model built on a 13 V-J signature told ophthalmopathy apart from stable hyperthyroidism with 85% to 90% sensitivity and around 83% specificity, and in testing the same model reached 80%/75%. Blood samples also contained most of the expanded thyroid clonotypes (frequency above 0.001), which suggests that blood repertoires may reflect thyroid immune responses. Sample size was not statistically predetermined, and investigators were not blinded to group allocation.

Regarding this clonotype: Its antigen is currently not known. Base qualities are not at hand, and no much larger clone is one base apart.

The TCR beta CDR3 regions were amplified from RNA transcripts. For the first round of RT-PCR on the TCR CDR3, the HTBI primer set was used together with the Qiagen OneStep RT-PCR kit. Libraries were constructed in a second round of multiplex PCR, after which size selection and purification were carried out. Sequencing of the libraries was done on an Illumina HiSeq2000 using paired-end 100 bp reads. The source study handled its data this way. Raw data were processed with SOAPnuke, discarding reads with adapters, uncalled bases, mean Phred below 15, or no exact constant-primer or identifier match. High-quality paired reads were merged with COPE v1.2.5, and unique nucleotide sequences were defined as clonotypes. Clonotypes were aligned to IMGT TRBV, TRBD and TRBJ reference segments using MiTCR v1.1. Analysis was restricted to V-J combinations with a frequency above 0.0001, which covered roughly 99% of repertoires. The TCS score was defined as F50 (clonal expansion) divided by E x V (chaos), with BLOSUM62-based TCRdist calculated between CDR3 peptides within each V-J. Welch's t-statistics and random forest reduced 500 to 550 V-J features to roughly 13, which were used in a naive Bayes classifier (R e1071). Thyroid-blood repertoire similarity was quantified with the Morisita-Horn index. TCRdb handled the public reads itself, with Q25 trimming in fastp and clone calling in MiXCR, and kept productive beta chains. Entries are consolidated by CDR3 protein sequence, retaining the most common genes and DNA. The V and J calls come from TCRdb's annotation, not from the publication. The sample contains hundreds of thousands of distinct CDR3 sequences, approximately 40% of them found a single time. The biggest ten clones account for around 9.3% of the sample.

The rearrangement joined TRBV6-5 to TRBJ2-5; TRBD2 lines up with 7 middle nucleotides. Sequencing input: blood. The TCR originated in a man between 18 and 29 years old with Graves' hyperthyroidism. The nucleotide sequence reads TGTGCCAGCACCAAACAGTTGGGGGGGAGGGGCCAAGAGACCCAGTACTTC. Its protein reads: CASTKQLGGRGQETQYF.